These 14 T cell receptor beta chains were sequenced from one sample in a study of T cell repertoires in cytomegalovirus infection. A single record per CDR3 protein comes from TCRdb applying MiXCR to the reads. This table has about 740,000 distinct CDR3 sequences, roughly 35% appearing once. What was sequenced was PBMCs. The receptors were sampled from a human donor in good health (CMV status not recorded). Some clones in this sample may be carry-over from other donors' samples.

CDR3 amino acids: CASSFPRGRAENQPQHF. DNA of the CDR3: TGTGCCAGCAGTTTCCCCAGGGGGCGTGCAGAGAATCAGCCCCAGCATTTT. The chain uses TRBV28 and TRBJ1-5; 8 nucleotides align to TRBD1. Germline loops: CDR1 MDHEN, CDR2 SYDVKM. V trimming: 3 bases; J trimming: 4 bases; junction bases outside the gene matches: 11. CDR3 length: 17 amino acids.

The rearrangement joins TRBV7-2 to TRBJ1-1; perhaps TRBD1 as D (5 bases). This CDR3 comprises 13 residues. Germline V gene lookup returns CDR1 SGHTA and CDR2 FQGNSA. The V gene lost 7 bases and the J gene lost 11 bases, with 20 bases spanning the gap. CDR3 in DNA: TGTGCCAGCACCCCGAGAGGGGCAGACGCGGCTTTCTTT. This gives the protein CASTPRGADAAFF.

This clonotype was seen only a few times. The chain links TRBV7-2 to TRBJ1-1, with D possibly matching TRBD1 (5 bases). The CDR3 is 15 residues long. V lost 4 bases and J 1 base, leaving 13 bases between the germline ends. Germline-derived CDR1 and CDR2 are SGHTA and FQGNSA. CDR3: CASSYRHGQNTEAFF. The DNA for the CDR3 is TGTGCCAGCAGCTATCGCCACGGACAGAACACTGAAGCTTTCTTT.

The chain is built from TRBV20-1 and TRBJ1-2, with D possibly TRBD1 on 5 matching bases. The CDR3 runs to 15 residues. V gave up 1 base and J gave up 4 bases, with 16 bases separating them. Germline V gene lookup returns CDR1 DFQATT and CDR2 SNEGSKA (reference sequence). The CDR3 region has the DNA TGCAGTGCTAGAGGTGGCAGGGAAGGTGTCTATGGCTACACCTTC. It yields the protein CSARGGREGVYGYTF.

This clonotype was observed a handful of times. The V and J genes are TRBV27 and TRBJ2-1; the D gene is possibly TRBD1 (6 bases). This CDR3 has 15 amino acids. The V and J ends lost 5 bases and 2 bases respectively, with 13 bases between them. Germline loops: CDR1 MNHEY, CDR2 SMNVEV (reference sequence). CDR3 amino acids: CASSPPRGPYNEQFF. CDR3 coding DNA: TGTGCCAGCAGTCCCCCCAGGGGCCCCTACAATGAGCAGTTCTTC.

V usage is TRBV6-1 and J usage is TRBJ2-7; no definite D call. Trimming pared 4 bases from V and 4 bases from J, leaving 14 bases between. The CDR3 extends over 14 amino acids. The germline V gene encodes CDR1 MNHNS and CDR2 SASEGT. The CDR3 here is CASSGRGRTYEQYF. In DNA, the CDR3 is TGTGCCAGCAGTGGACGCGGCAGAACTTACGAGCAGTACTTC.

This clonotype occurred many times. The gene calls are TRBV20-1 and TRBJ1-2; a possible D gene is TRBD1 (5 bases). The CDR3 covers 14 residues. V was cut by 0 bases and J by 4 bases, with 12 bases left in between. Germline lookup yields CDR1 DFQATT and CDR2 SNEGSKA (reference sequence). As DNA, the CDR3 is TGCAGTGCTAGAGAATCAGGGTCGGCCTATGGCTACACCTTC. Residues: CSARESGSAYGYTF.

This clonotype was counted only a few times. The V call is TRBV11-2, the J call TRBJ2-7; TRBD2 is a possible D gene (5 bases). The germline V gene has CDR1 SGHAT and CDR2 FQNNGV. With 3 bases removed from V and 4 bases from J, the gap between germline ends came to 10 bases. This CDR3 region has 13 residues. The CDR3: CASSFGITYEQYF. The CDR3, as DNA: TGTGCCAGCAGCTTCGGGATTACTTACGAGCAGTACTTC.

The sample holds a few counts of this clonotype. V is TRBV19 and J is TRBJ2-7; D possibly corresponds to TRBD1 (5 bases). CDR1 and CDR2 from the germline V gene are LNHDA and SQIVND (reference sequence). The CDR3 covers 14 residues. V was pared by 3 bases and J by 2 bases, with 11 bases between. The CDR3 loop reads CASSMGAGTYEQYF. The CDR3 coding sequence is TGTGCCAGTAGTATGGGTGCAGGGACCTACGAGCAGTACTTC.

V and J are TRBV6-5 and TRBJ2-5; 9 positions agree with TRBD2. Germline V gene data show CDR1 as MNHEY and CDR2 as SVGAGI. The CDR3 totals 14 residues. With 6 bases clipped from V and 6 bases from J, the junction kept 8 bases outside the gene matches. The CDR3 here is CASRVAGDSQTQYF. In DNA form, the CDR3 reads TGTGCCAGCAGAGTAGCGGGAGACTCGCAGACCCAGTACTTC.

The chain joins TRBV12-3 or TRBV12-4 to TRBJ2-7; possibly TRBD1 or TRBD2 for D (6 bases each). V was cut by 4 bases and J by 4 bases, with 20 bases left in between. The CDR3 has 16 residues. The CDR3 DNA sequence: TGTGCCAGCAGTTGTAAGGGGGGAAAACCACCATACGAGCAGTACTTC. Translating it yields CASSCKGGKPPYEQYF.

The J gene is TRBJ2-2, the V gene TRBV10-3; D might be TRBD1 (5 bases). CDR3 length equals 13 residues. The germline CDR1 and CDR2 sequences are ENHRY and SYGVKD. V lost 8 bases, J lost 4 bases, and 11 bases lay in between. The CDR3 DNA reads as TGTGCCATCTCTGGGGCCGGCACCGGGGAGCTGTTTTTT. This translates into CAISGAGTGELFF.

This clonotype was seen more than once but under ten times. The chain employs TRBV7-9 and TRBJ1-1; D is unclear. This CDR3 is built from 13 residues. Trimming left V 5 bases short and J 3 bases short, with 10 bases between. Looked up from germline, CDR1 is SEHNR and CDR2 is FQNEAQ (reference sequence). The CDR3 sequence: CASSRIPDTEAFF. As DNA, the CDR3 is TGTGCCAGCAGCCGAATCCCCGACACTGAAGCTTTCTTT.

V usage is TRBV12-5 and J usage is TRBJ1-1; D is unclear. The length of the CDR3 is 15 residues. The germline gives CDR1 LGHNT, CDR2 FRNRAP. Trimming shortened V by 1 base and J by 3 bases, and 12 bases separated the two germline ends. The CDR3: CASGLAGAGDTEAFF. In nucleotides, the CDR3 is TGTGCTAGTGGTTTGGCTGGCGCTGGGGACACTGAAGCTTTCTTT.